This T cell receptor beta chain was captured by sequencing in a study of blood T cells in healthy people across ages. This clonotype was seen once. Its cognate antigen is unknown. General study results and limits: Shifts in expanded clonotypes may have been confounded by donor CMV status, which was unknown. Reliance upon unsorted PBMCs precluded definitive naive versus antigen-experienced comparison.

Total RNA, at least 5 micrograms per sample, was extracted from PBMCs. J gave up 10 bases and V 6 bases, and 8 bases lay outside the gene matches. Per germline, CDR1 SNHLY and CDR2 FYNNEI. The CDR3 contains 13 residues. Through a sample-barcoded 5' primer and a J-beta primer mix, a second PCR was run for roughly 7 to 12 cycles. A 12-random-nucleotide template-switch adaptor tagged each cDNA molecule. TCRdb fed the 5' RACE reads into MiXCR, producing one record per CDR3 protein. The data contain hundreds of thousands of distinct CDR3 sequences, roughly 25% of them singletons. These same records also appear under a second study, on T cells of mothers and their children.

The TCR comes from a boy between 10 and 17 years old in good health. Sequenced: blood. V is TRBV2 and J is TRBJ2-1, with 8 bases matching TRBD2. The CDR3 nucleotides are TGTGCCAGCAGCGAGGCTGGGACTAGAGAGCAGTTCTTC. It encodes CASSEAGTREQFF.